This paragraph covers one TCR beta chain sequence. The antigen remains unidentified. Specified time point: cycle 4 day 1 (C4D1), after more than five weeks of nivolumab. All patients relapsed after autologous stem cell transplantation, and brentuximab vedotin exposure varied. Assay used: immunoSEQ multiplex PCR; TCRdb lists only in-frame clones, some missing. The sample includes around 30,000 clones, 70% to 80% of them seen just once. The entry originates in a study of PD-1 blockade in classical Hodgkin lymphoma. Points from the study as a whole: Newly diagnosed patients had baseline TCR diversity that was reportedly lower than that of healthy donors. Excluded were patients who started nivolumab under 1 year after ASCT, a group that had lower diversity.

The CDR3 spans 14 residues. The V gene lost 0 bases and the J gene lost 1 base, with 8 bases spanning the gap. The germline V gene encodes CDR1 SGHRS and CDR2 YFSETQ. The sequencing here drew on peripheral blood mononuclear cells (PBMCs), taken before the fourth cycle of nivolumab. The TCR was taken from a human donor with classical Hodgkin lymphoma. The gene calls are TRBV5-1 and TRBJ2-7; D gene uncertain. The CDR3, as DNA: TGCGCCAGCAGCTTGGTGGACCCTTCCTACGAGCAGTACTTC. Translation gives CASSLVDPSYEQYF.